Listed below are T cell receptor beta chains from one sample, sequenced in a study of long-term antiretroviral therapy in people with HIV. Data came from immunoSEQ multiplex PCR; TCRdb stores just in-frame clones and leaves some out. The sample lists roughly 17,000 clones; about 78% were seen once. This material consisted of unsorted PBMCs, taken 0.3 years after starting antiretroviral therapy. The source is a woman aged 50 to 60 with HIV. The CDR3 runs from the conserved cysteine through the conserved F or W. The D gene is left open where the match is weak. Rows may omit the clone size; those that give it use once, few, many or a size class.

cdr3_nt: TGTGCCAGCAGTAAACAGGGGGCGACGGATGGCTACACCTTC
cdr3_aa: CASSKQGATDGYTF
v_call: TRBV6-5
j_call: TRBJ1-2
clone_size: -
d_call: TRBD1

cdr3_nt: TGTGCCAGCAGCCCTGAGTGGACAGGGAGGGAGATGAACACTGAAGCTTTCTTT
cdr3_aa: CASSPEWTGREMNTEAFF
v_call: TRBV11-2
j_call: TRBJ1-1
clone_size: -
d_call: TRBD1

cdr3_nt: TGTGCCAGCACCCCAGAGGTCGGAATTGAAGCTTTCTTT
cdr3_aa: CASTPEVGIEAFF
v_call: TRBV21-1
j_call: TRBJ1-1
clone_size: -
d_call: -

cdr3_nt: TGCGCCAGCACCTTGTGGGCAGGGAATAATTCACCCCTCCACTTT
cdr3_aa: CASTLWAGNNSPLHF
v_call: TRBV5-1
j_call: TRBJ1-6
clone_size: -
d_call: -

cdr3_nt: TGTGCCAGCAGTGATTTTGGGACCCCAGCGTTCTTC
cdr3_aa: CASSDFGTPAFF
v_call: TRBV2
j_call: TRBJ2-1
clone_size: -
d_call: -

cdr3_nt: TGTGCCAGTAGTCTCCGGAGGGGGAGGAATGAGCAGTTCTTC
cdr3_aa: CASSLRRGRNEQFF
v_call: TRBV19
j_call: TRBJ2-1
clone_size: -
d_call: -

cdr3_nt: TGTGCCAGTACCTCGAGGAGAAAGTCAACGAACACCGGGGAGCTGTTTTTT
cdr3_aa: CASTSRRKSTNTGELFF
v_call: TRBV19
j_call: TRBJ2-2
clone_size: once
d_call: -

cdr3_nt: TGCGCCAGCAGCTTGGACGGGAAAGGCTACACCTTC
cdr3_aa: CASSLDGKGYTF
v_call: TRBV5-1
j_call: TRBJ1-2
clone_size: -
d_call: -

cdr3_nt: TGCAGCGTTAGCCGGGAGACAGATACGCAGTATTTT
cdr3_aa: CSVSRETDTQYF
v_call: TRBV29-1
j_call: TRBJ2-3
clone_size: -
d_call: -

cdr3_nt: TGTGCCAGCAGCCCCAGGGGGCCGACAGCTGAGGGTGAAAAACTGTTTTTT
cdr3_aa: CASSPRGPTAEGEKLFF
v_call: TRBV7-2
j_call: TRBJ1-4
clone_size: once
d_call: TRBD1

cdr3_nt: TGTGCCAGCAGCGCGGGGCCGTATAGCAATCAGCCCCAGCATTTT
cdr3_aa: CASSAGPYSNQPQHF
v_call: TRBV2
j_call: TRBJ1-5
clone_size: -
d_call: -

cdr3_nt: TGTGCCAGCAACCAGGACCCGGCCTACAATGAGCAGTTCTTC
cdr3_aa: CASNQDPAYNEQFF
v_call: TRBV2
j_call: TRBJ2-1
clone_size: -
d_call: -

cdr3_nt: TGTGCCACCAGCAGAGAAAGAGGAAACACTGAAGCTTTCTTT
cdr3_aa: CATSRERGNTEAFF
v_call: TRBV15
j_call: TRBJ1-1
clone_size: -
d_call: -

cdr3_nt: TGCAGCGTTGAAGACAGGAGCTCTGGGGCCAACGTCCTGACTTTC
cdr3_aa: CSVEDRSSGANVLTF
v_call: TRBV29-1
j_call: TRBJ2-6
clone_size: -
d_call: -

cdr3_nt: TGTGCCTGGACCTCCAAAAAAATAGCGAGGAACACCGGGGAGCTGTTTTTT
cdr3_aa: CAWTSKKIARNTGELFF
v_call: TRBV30
j_call: TRBJ2-2
clone_size: -
d_call: -

cdr3_nt: TGCGCCAGCAGCTCACTTTCTACTAACACTGAAGCTTTCTTT
cdr3_aa: CASSSLSTNTEAFF
v_call: TRBV5-1
j_call: TRBJ1-1
clone_size: -
d_call: -

cdr3_nt: TGCAGCGCCGAGACCGGGACAGGGGGGAACTATGGCTACACCTTC
cdr3_aa: CSAETGTGGNYGYTF
v_call: TRBV29-1
j_call: TRBJ1-2
clone_size: -
d_call: TRBD1

cdr3_nt: TGTGCCAGTAGCAAACCTGAAGACAGGGAAAAAGCGCCCCAGCATTTT
cdr3_aa: CASSKPEDREKAPQHF
v_call: TRBV19
j_call: TRBJ1-5
clone_size: -
d_call: TRBD1

cdr3_nt: TGTGCCAGCAGCGGACAGCCCGAGTTGAACTATGGCTACACCTTC
cdr3_aa: CASSGQPELNYGYTF
v_call: TRBV9
j_call: TRBJ1-2
clone_size: -
d_call: -

cdr3_nt: TGCAGCGTTGACCAGGGGTTGATGCAGTACTTC
cdr3_aa: CSVDQGLMQYF
v_call: TRBV29-1
j_call: TRBJ2-7
clone_size: -
d_call: -

cdr3_nt: TGTGCCAGCAGTGGCAAAATACAGGGGCTTCGGGAAAAACTGTTTTTT
cdr3_aa: CASSGKIQGLREKLFF
v_call: TRBV6-1
j_call: TRBJ1-4
clone_size: -
d_call: TRBD1

cdr3_nt: TGTGCCAGCAGCGGGACTAGCGGGGGGGCCGGGGAGACCCAGTACTTC
cdr3_aa: CASSGTSGGAGETQYF
v_call: TRBV5-6
j_call: TRBJ2-5
clone_size: -
d_call: TRBD2

cdr3_nt: TGTGCCAGCAGTTACAGGGACAGGAATCCCTACGAGCAGTACTTC
cdr3_aa: CASSYRDRNPYEQYF
v_call: TRBV6-5
j_call: TRBJ2-7
clone_size: -
d_call: TRBD1

cdr3_nt: TGTGCCAGCAACTCACAGGGTACGGACTACGAGCAGTACTTC
cdr3_aa: CASNSQGTDYEQYF
v_call: TRBV11-2
j_call: TRBJ2-7
clone_size: -
d_call: -

cdr3_nt: TGTGCCAGCAGCCACGACAGAGGGGTAAATCAGCCCCAGCATTTT
cdr3_aa: CASSHDRGVNQPQHF
v_call: TRBV7-9
j_call: TRBJ1-5
clone_size: -
d_call: -

cdr3_nt: TGTGCCAGCAGCAGGGACCGGACCGGGGAGCTGTTTTTT
cdr3_aa: CASSRDRTGELFF
v_call: TRBV5-4
j_call: TRBJ2-2
clone_size: -
d_call: -

cdr3_nt: TGTGCCAGCAGTTACGAAGGACAGGGAGGATATGGCTACACCTTC
cdr3_aa: CASSYEGQGGYGYTF
v_call: TRBV6-6
j_call: TRBJ1-2
clone_size: -
d_call: TRBD1

cdr3_nt: TGCGCCAGCAGCTTTGGACCGGGGGGGGGCTATAGCAATCAGCCCCAGCATTTT
cdr3_aa: CASSFGPGGGYSNQPQHF
v_call: TRBV5-1
j_call: TRBJ1-5
clone_size: once
d_call: -

cdr3_nt: TGTGCCAGCAGCTTAGCCTCAGGGAGAGAGACCCAGTACTTC
cdr3_aa: CASSLASGRETQYF
v_call: TRBV7-9
j_call: TRBJ2-5
clone_size: -
d_call: -

cdr3_nt: TGTGCCAGCAGTCCCTGGGACAGGGAGGTGTGGGGCTACACCTTC
cdr3_aa: CASSPWDREVWGYTF
v_call: TRBV27
j_call: TRBJ1-2
clone_size: few
d_call: TRBD1

cdr3_nt: TGCGCCAGCAGCCAAGACGGGACAGGGGGCAATGAAAAACTGTTTTTT
cdr3_aa: CASSQDGTGGNEKLFF
v_call: TRBV4-1
j_call: TRBJ1-4
clone_size: -
d_call: TRBD1

cdr3_nt: TGTGCCAGCGGTTGGCGCCCCACAGATACGCAGTATTTT
cdr3_aa: CASGWRPTDTQYF
v_call: TRBV9
j_call: TRBJ2-3
clone_size: -
d_call: -

cdr3_nt: TGTGCCAGCAGCTTAGACGGGGAGCTGTTTTTT
cdr3_aa: CASSLDGELFF
v_call: TRBV7-2
j_call: TRBJ2-2
clone_size: -
d_call: -

cdr3_nt: TGTGCCATCAGTGATGGCAGCCGTGGCTACACCTTC
cdr3_aa: CAISDGSRGYTF
v_call: TRBV10-3
j_call: TRBJ1-2
clone_size: -
d_call: -

cdr3_nt: TGTGCCAGCAGCGGACCCACAGGGGGCCCTGGACAAGAAGAGACCCAGTACTTC
cdr3_aa: CASSGPTGGPGQEETQYF
v_call: TRBV5-6
j_call: TRBJ2-5
clone_size: -
d_call: TRBD1

cdr3_nt: TGTGCCAGCAGTCTCGCTTCGGGACAGGGGTCCAATCAGCCCCAGCATTTT
cdr3_aa: CASSLASGQGSNQPQHF
v_call: TRBV27
j_call: TRBJ1-5
clone_size: -
d_call: TRBD1

cdr3_nt: TGTGCCAGCAGGATCGCGGGGGCTGATAATTCACCCCTCCACTTT
cdr3_aa: CASRIAGADNSPLHF
v_call: TRBV2
j_call: TRBJ1-6
clone_size: -
d_call: -

cdr3_nt: TGCGCCAGCAGCTTTGGGACAGGGGGGAATGGCTACACCTTC
cdr3_aa: CASSFGTGGNGYTF
v_call: TRBV5-1
j_call: TRBJ1-2
clone_size: -
d_call: TRBD1

cdr3_nt: TGTGCCAGTATGACAGTTCGAGGGCTACTGTTTTTT
cdr3_aa: CASMTVRGLLFF
v_call: TRBV28
j_call: TRBJ1-4
clone_size: few
d_call: -

cdr3_nt: TGCGCCAGCAGCTTGAACAGAAGGATGCAGGGCGATGGCTACACCTTC
cdr3_aa: CASSLNRRMQGDGYTF
v_call: TRBV5-1
j_call: TRBJ1-2
clone_size: -
d_call: -

cdr3_nt: TGTGCCAGCAGCCCAAGGGGTGGCGGGGGGGCGAGCGGGGAGCTGTTTTTT
cdr3_aa: CASSPRGGGGASGELFF
v_call: TRBV7-2
j_call: TRBJ2-2
clone_size: -
d_call: TRBD2

cdr3_nt: TGTGCCAGCAGCCCAATCCGGTTAGGGACTGGAAACACCATATATTTT
cdr3_aa: CASSPIRLGTGNTIYF
v_call: TRBV14
j_call: TRBJ1-3
clone_size: -
d_call: -

cdr3_nt: TGTGCCAGCAGCGTAGGTGTTGGCGGGGGCCAAGAGACCCAGTACTTC
cdr3_aa: CASSVGVGGGQETQYF
v_call: TRBV9
j_call: TRBJ2-5
clone_size: -
d_call: TRBD2

cdr3_nt: TGCGCCAGCGGGCCTGGCGGGGGGAGCACAGATACGCAGTATTTT
cdr3_aa: CASGPGGGSTDTQYF
v_call: TRBV10-1
j_call: TRBJ2-3
clone_size: -
d_call: TRBD2

cdr3_nt: TGCGCCAGCAGTATTAACGGGGGGATCACAGATACGCAGTATTTT
cdr3_aa: CASSINGGITDTQYF
v_call: TRBV5-1
j_call: TRBJ2-3
clone_size: -
d_call: TRBD2

cdr3_nt: TGTGCCAGCAGTGGGTCGACGGGGGGACACTACGAGCAGTACTTC
cdr3_aa: CASSGSTGGHYEQYF
v_call: TRBV6-1
j_call: TRBJ2-7
clone_size: -
d_call: -

cdr3_nt: TGTGCCAGCAGCTTATTGGGTGCCAAAAACATTCAGTACTTC
cdr3_aa: CASSLLGAKNIQYF
v_call: TRBV7-9
j_call: TRBJ2-4
clone_size: -
d_call: -

cdr3_nt: TGTGCCAGCAGACAGTCCCGGGACAGTTTGAACACTGAAGCTTTCTTT
cdr3_aa: CASRQSRDSLNTEAFF
v_call: TRBV28
j_call: TRBJ1-1
clone_size: once
d_call: TRBD1

cdr3_nt: TGTGCCAGCACCCCCTGGGGGGGAGGATCCTACAATGAGCAGTTCTTC
cdr3_aa: CASTPWGGGSYNEQFF
v_call: TRBV27
j_call: TRBJ2-1
clone_size: -
d_call: TRBD2

cdr3_nt: TGTGCCAGCAGTTTCGCTGGGGGGCTCTCCTACAATGAGCAGTTCTTC
cdr3_aa: CASSFAGGLSYNEQFF
v_call: TRBV28
j_call: TRBJ2-1
clone_size: once
d_call: -

cdr3_nt: TGCGCCAGCAGCTACGACAGGAACGTACCGAACACTGAAGCTTTCTTT
cdr3_aa: CASSYDRNVPNTEAFF
v_call: TRBV5-1
j_call: TRBJ1-1
clone_size: -
d_call: -